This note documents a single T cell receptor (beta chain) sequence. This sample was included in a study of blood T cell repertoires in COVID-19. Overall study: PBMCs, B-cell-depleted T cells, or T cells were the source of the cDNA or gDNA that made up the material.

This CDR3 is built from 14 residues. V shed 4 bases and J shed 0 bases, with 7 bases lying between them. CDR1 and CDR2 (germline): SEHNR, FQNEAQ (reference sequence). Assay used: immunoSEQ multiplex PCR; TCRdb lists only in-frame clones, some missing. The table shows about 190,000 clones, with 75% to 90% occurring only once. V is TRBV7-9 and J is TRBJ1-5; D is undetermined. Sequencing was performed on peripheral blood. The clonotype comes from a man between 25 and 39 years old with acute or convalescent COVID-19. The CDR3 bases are TGTGCCAGCAGCTCTACGAATAGCAATCAGCCCCAGCATTTT. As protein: CASSSTNSNQPQHF.